This T cell receptor beta chain was found in a study of human T cells and chemical hapten exposure. About the study: Weekly scalp doses of diphenylcyclopropenone were given to patients during the approximately 23-week study. Study-wide findings and caveats: Among expanded TCRs, significantly more large CDR3 similarity clusters formed than among controls.

As for this clonotype: The antigen is not known.

Time point defined: pre-sensitization, week 0. Stated treatment: therapeutic diphenylcyclopropenone sensitization with weekly scalp DPC. The study enrolled 18 to 70-year-old alopecia patients suitable for DPC. In TCRdb, the RACE reads were re-called with MiXCR into one record per CDR3 protein. The sample shows about 180,000 distinct CDR3 sequences, around 30% of them seen only once. Germline CDR1 and CDR2: SEHNR and FQNEAQ (reference sequence). With V trimmed by 1 base and J by 7 bases, 9 bases remained unmatched. The CDR3 runs 15 residues. This TCR was sampled from a woman under 40 with alopecia areata. Some clones in this sample may be carry-over from other donors' samples. The chain has TRBV7-9 and TRBJ2-7; 8 positions agree with TRBD2. Material: whole blood, obtained in connection with sensitization to the hapten diphenylcyclopropenone (DPC). The CDR3 DNA reads TGTGCCAGCAGCTTAGTCACGGGAGGGCCCAAGGAGCAGTACTTC. It yields the protein CASSLVTGGPKEQYF.